This TCR beta chain was observed in a study of vaccination and CD4 T cells after COVID-19. At the level of the study: Six males and four females, two Hispanic, made up the convalescents.

One entry per CDR3 protein, called by TCRdb with MiXCR from the PCR reads. The sample includes 15,000 to 20,000 distinct CDR3 sequences, approximately 60% seen only once; the top ten take roughly 1.1%. The germline V gene encodes CDR1 DFQATT and CDR2 SNEGSKA (reference sequence). The CDR3 is made up of 12 amino acids. Trimming removed 4 bases at V and 1 base at J, with 8 bases between. As concerns this clonotype: Its target is not known.

Study observations and caveats: A comparatively limited set of convalescent patients was examined, with no early post-infection timepoints. Convalescent patients had a median around 90% of post-vaccine SARS-CoV-2-reactive clones that were detected only after vaccination, not before it. Counts of SARS-CoV-2-reactive clonotypes had a median that went from roughly 21 to 40, a nonsignificant change.

The chain links TRBV20-1 to TRBJ2-7; D unresolved. The material was CD4+ T cells from blood, obtained after SARS-CoV-2 vaccination. This sequence originates from a human donor who had recovered from COVID-19. The CDR3 spells CSATLQSYEQYF. The CDR3 DNA reads as TGCAGTGCTACTTTACAGTCCTACGAGCAGTACTTC.